These 14 T cell receptor beta chains originate from one sample sequenced in a study of chemoradiotherapy in HPV16-positive cancers. Some clones are missing from TCRdb's copy, which holds only in-frame ones; the method was immunoSEQ multiplex PCR. The data contain 35,000 to 45,000 clones, roughly 77% of them singletons. The sequenced sample was blood, obtained from a patient who underwent chemoradiotherapy. Receptor source: a human donor with HPV-associated anogenital cancer.

The chain uses TRBV2 and TRBJ1-5, with D maybe TRBD1 (6 bases). The germline V and J ends were trimmed by 0 bases and 0 bases, with 21 bases remaining between them. The length of the CDR3 is 20 residues. Germline V CDR1 and CDR2: SNHLY, FYNNEI. This CDR3 reads CASSEALYSDGQYSNQPQHF. In DNA form, the CDR3 reads TGTGCCAGCAGTGAAGCGCTATACTCTGACGGACAGTATAGCAATCAGCCCCAGCATTTT.

The rearrangement joins TRBV7-9 to TRBJ1-2; possible D gene TRBD1, 5 bases. Trimming cost V 5 bases and J 1 base, with 11 bases left between them. The CDR3 runs to 14 residues. Germline CDR1 reads SEHNR; CDR2 reads FQNEAQ (reference sequence). The CDR3, as DNA: TGTGCCAGCAGCCCCCTAGACAGTAACTATGGCTACACCTTC. Amino acids: CASSPLDSNYGYTF.

V usage is TRBV7-9 and J usage is TRBJ1-5, with D unresolved. This CDR3 region has 18 residues. Germline-derived CDR1 and CDR2 are SEHNR and FQNEAQ (reference sequence). V lost 4 bases and J 0 bases, leaving 19 bases between the germline ends. The CDR3 DNA reads as TGTGCCAGCAGCTACGTCGGGTTCGGAGTTTATAGCAATCAGCCCCAGCATTTT. Translating it yields CASSYVGFGVYSNQPQHF.

J is TRBJ2-3 and V is TRBV13, with TRBD2 as a possible D gene (6 bases). V was cut by 2 bases and J by 4 bases, with 13 bases left in between. Per germline, CDR1 PRHDT and CDR2 FYEKMQ (reference sequence). The CDR3 is 15 residues long. The CDR3 region is CASSLREGTSDTQYF. In DNA form, the CDR3 reads TGTGCCAGCAGCTTAAGAGAGGGGACTTCAGATACGCAGTATTTT.

This clone was observed once. The V gene is TRBV7-2, the J gene TRBJ2-5, with D possibly called TRBD1 or TRBD2 (5 bases each). V lost 1 base and J lost 5, with 11 bases in between. This CDR3 has 14 residues. Germline V lookup: CDR1 SGHTA, CDR2 FQGNSA. The CDR3 loop is CASSLGGGRETQYF. The CDR3 DNA follows: TGTGCCAGCAGCTTAGGTGGGGGTCGGGAGACCCAGTACTTC.

The chain combines TRBV6-6 with TRBJ1-6; D gene ambiguous. Germline loops: CDR1 MNHNY, CDR2 SVGAGI (reference sequence). The CDR3 has 13 amino acids. Trimming pared 5 bases from V and 10 bases from J, leaving 12 bases between. The CDR3 DNA is TGTGCCAGCAGTCGCGGGATGTACTCACCCCTCCACTTT. This codes for CASSRGMYSPLHF.

J is TRBJ2-3 and V is TRBV5-5, with 9 bases aligning to TRBD1. With V trimmed by 4 bases and J by 4 bases, 7 bases remained unmatched. Germline CDR1 and CDR2: SGHKS and YYEKEE (reference sequence). The CDR3 consists of 15 residues. CDR3 in amino acids: CASSPGTGRADTQYF. The CDR3 nucleotides read TGTGCCAGCAGCCCCGGGACAGGGAGGGCAGATACGCAGTATTTT.

CDR3 DNA: TGTGCCAGCAGTGATGGGGACCTGAACACCGGGGAGCTGTTTTTT. Protein: CASSDGDLNTGELFF. The chain is built from TRBV6-1 and TRBJ2-2, with D perhaps given as TRBD1 or TRBD2 (5 bases each). There are 15 residues in the CDR3. Germline CDR1 reads MNHNS; CDR2 reads SASEGT. With 3 bases removed from V and 1 base from J, the gap between germline ends came to 9 bases.

This chain uses TRBV5-1 with TRBJ2-5; the match to TRBD2 covers 8 bases. CDR3 size: 16 residues. The ends lost 2 bases at V and 3 bases at J; junction bases unmatched: 9. From germline, CDR1 is SGHRS and CDR2 YFSETQ. The CDR3 coding sequence is TGCGCCAGCAGCTTAGGAATAACTAGCGGTAAAGAGACCCAGTACTTC. It translates to CASSLGITSGKETQYF.

The rearrangement joins TRBV5-1 to TRBJ2-1; 10 bases line up with TRBD2. Germline lookup yields CDR1 SGHRS and CDR2 YFSETQ. The V segment lost 0 bases and the J segment 5 bases; nucleotides outside the gene matches: 5. This CDR3 spans 16 amino acids. The CDR3 nucleotides are TGCGCCAGCAGCTTGGGTGGACTAGCGGAAAACAATGAGCAGTTCTTC. This translates into CASSLGGLAENNEQFF.

This rearrangement joins TRBV5-5 to TRBJ1-1; D perhaps matches TRBD1 (5 bases). There are 15 residues in the CDR3. Germline CDR1 reads SGHKS; CDR2 reads YYEKEE (reference sequence). The V and J ends lost 3 bases and 1 base respectively, with 13 bases between them. The CDR3: CASSSSRGPNTEAFF. The CDR3 DNA is TGTGCCAGCAGCTCTAGTAGGGGCCCGAACACTGAAGCTTTCTTT.

This clone was seen more than once but under ten times. This chain joins TRBV7-6 and TRBJ1-2; no reliable D call. Trimming removed 1 base from V and 3 bases from J, with 9 bases in between. The V gene's germline CDR1 is SGHVS and CDR2 FNYEAQ. The CDR3 runs 14 residues. CDR3 DNA sequence: TGTGCCAGCAGCTTAGGCGCCCAGCACTATGGCTACACCTTC. Translated, it gives CASSLGAQHYGYTF.

This clone showed up just once. The V gene is TRBV5-1, the J gene TRBJ2-3; possibly TRBD1 for D (6 bases). Germline V gene data show CDR1 as SGHRS and CDR2 as YFSETQ. This CDR3 spans 14 amino acids. The V and J ends lost 0 bases and 5 bases respectively, with 10 bases between them. The CDR3 DNA follows: TGCGCCAGCAGCTTGGGCCTACAGGGAGATACGCAGTATTTT. Its translation: CASSLGLQGDTQYF. The variable domain in full, with the rest retrieved from reference TRBV5-1 and TRBJ2-3, is KAGVTQTPRYLIKTRGQQVTLSCSPISGHRSVSWYQQTPGQGLQFLFEYFSETQRNKGNFPGRFSGRQFSNSRSEMNVSTLELGDSALYLCASSLGLQGDTQYFGPGTRLTVL.

The chain recombines TRBV7-8 with TRBJ2-2; D may be TRBD1 (6 bases). This CDR3 comprises 14 residues. CDR1 and CDR2 from the germline V gene are SGHVS and FQNEAQ. The V end lost 5 bases, the J end lost 6 bases, and 13 bases lay between the germline ends. The CDR3, as DNA: TGTGCCAGCAGCGAAACAGGGACCCCCGGGGAGCTGTTTTTT. It translates to CASSETGTPGELFF.